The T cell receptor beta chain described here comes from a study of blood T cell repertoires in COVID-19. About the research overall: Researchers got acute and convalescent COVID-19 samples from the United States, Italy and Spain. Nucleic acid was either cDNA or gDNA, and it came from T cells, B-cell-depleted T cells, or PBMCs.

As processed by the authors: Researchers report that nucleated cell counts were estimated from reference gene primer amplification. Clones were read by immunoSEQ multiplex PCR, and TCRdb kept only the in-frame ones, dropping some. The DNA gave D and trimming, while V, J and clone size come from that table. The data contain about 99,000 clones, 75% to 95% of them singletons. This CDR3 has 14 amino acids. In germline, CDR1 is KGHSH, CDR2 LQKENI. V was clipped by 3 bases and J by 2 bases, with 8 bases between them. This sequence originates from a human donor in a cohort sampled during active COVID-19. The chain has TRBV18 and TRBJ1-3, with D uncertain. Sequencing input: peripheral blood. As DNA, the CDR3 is TGTGCCAGCTCACCTTCTCGGGCTGGAAACACCATATATTTT. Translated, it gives CASSPSRAGNTIYF.